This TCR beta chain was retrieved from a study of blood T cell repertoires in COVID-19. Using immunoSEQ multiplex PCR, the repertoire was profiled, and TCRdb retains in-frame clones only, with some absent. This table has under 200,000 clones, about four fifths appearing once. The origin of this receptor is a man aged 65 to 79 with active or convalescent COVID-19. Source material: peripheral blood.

This CDR3 reads CASSSRQGAVSSGANVLTF. The CDR3 nucleotides read TGTGCCAGCAGCTCGAGACAGGGGGCGGTCAGCTCTGGGGCCAACGTCCTGACTTTC. The chain employs TRBV7-2 and TRBJ2-6; 10 nucleotides match TRBD1. CDR1 and CDR2 (germline): SGHTA, FQGNSA. Trimming cost V 4 bases and J 0 bases; bases outside gene matches: 9. CDR3 size: 19 residues.